This TCR beta chain is from a study of T cells in Graves' hyperthyroidism and ophthalmopathy. At least ten counts were recorded for this clonotype. Regions amplified from RNA transcripts were the TCR beta CDR3 regions. Using the HTBI primer set, a first-round RT-PCR was run on the TCR CDR3. TCRdb re-called the multiplex PCR reads through MiXCR, storing one row per CDR3 protein. Here the sample spans 300,000 or so distinct CDR3 sequences, 21% being singletons. Deletions cut 6 bases from V and 3 bases from J, with 12 bases between. This CDR3 comprises 13 residues. Germline V gene data show CDR1 as MDHEN and CDR2 as SYDVKM.

This TCR derives from a woman aged 50 to 60 with Graves' hyperthyroidism. The chain joins TRBV28 to TRBJ2-7; D unresolved. Sequencing was performed on blood. DNA for the CDR3: TGTGCCAGCAGCCCGGGCACTTTCTACGAGCAGTACTTC. Protein: CASSPGTFYEQYF.